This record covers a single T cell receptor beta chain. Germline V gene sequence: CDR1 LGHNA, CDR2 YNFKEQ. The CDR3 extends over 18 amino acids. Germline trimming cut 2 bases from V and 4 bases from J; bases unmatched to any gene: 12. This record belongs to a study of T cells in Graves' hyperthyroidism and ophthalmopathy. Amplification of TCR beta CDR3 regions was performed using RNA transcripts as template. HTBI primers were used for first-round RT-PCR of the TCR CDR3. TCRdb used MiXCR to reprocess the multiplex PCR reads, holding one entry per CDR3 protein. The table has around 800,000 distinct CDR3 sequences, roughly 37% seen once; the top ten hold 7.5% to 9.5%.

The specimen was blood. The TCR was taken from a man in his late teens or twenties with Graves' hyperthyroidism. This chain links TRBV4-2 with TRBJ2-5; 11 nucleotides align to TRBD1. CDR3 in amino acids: CASSQPERTGQGGETQYF. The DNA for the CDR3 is TGTGCCAGCAGCCAACCCGAACGGACGGGACAGGGGGGAGAGACCCAGTACTTC.